This T cell receptor beta chain was sequenced for a study of CD8+ T cells in alopecia areata. Study overall: Spontaneously alopecic C3H/HeJ graft donors, roughly 6-13 months old, gave skin to approximately 7-11-week-old female C3H/HeJ mice. Regarding the study as a whole: Lesional tissue from the scalp (especially in alopecia totalis/universalis) showed higher clonality than normal scalp. Patients showed less clear TCR sequence sharing than mice, possibly partly because of HLA diversity. Sequences from scalp samples also cover resident alphabeta T cells of normal skin.

RNA extraction and reverse transcription yielded cDNA as sequencing template. TCRdb's table, derived via immunoSEQ multiplex PCR, lists solely in-frame clones and lacks some. The sample contains over 250,000 clones, none of them singletons. Germline values: CDR1 GKSSPN, CDR2 SITVG. The CDR3 is 15 amino acids. Unmatched junction bases numbered 7, after V lost 2 bases and J lost 2 bases. About this clone itself: What it binds is not known. Gene names are the mouse ones. The CDR3 is cut off 4 residues early in the read; its end comes from the germline J gene.

After pooling, cutaneous lymph node cells were sorted with CD4, CD8alpha, NKG2D, NKG2ACE and other markers. This TCR derives from a C3H/HeJ mouse with alopecia areata. For the strain, the MHC haplotype given is H2-k. This chain uses TRBV31 with TRBJ1-1, with 8 bases aligning to TRBD1. Material: CD4+ T cells sorted from a lymph node. Incomplete CDR3 DNA: TGTGCCTGGAGTGGGACAGGCTTAACCAACACA. Translated, it gives CAWSGTGLTNT. The full CDR3 reads CAWSGTGLTNTEVFF.